Listed below are T cell receptor beta chains from one sample, sequenced in a study of T-cell memory formation after mild COVID-19. TCRdb reanalysed the 5' RACE reads using MiXCR and keeps one entry per CDR3 protein. The sample shows approximately 250,000 distinct CDR3 sequences, around 15% of them seen only once. Sequenced material: PBMCs or a T cell subset sorted from them (not recorded which). All receptors come from a man aged 18 to 35 who had mild COVID-19 (a few samples of this study predate the infection). Cell type and time point are not known. CDR3s include the opening cysteine and the closing phenylalanine or tryptophan. The D gene is left open where the match is weak. Clone size appears in some rows only: once, few, many, or a class for an expanded clone.

d_call | j_call | clone_size | v_call | cdr3_nt | cdr3_aa
TRBD1 | TRBJ2-7 | once | TRBV13 | TGTGCCAGCAGCATCGGACAGGTGTCCTACGAGCAGTACTTC | CASSIGQVSYEQYF
TRBD1 | TRBJ1-5 | many | TRBV5-5 | TGTGCCAGCAGGTCGGACAGGGGGCCGGGGCAGCCCCAGCATTTT | CASRSDRGPGQPQHF
TRBD2 | TRBJ2-3 | - | TRBV20-1 | TGCAGTGCTCTCAGCGGGGTCACAGATACGCAGTATTTT | CSALSGVTDTQYF
TRBD1 | TRBJ2-1 | - | TRBV2 | TGTGCCACGACCGCACAGGGGGGAGAGCAGTTCTTC | CATTAQGGEQFF
- | TRBJ1-1 | - | TRBV7-8 | TGTGCCAGCAGCTCTAGCCGGGGGTGGACTGAAGCTTTCTTT | CASSSSRGWTEAFF
- | TRBJ2-1 | few | TRBV7-2 | TGTGCCAGCAGCTTCGGGGGCCTCTACAATGAGCAGTTCTTC | CASSFGGLYNEQFF
- | TRBJ1-5 | few | TRBV6-2/TRBV6-3 | TGTGCCAGCAGTTCTCGACTATATCAGCCCCAGCATTTT | CASSSRLYQPQHF
TRBD2 | TRBJ2-2 | - | TRBV25-1 | TGTGCCAGCACTAGCGGGTACACCGGGGAGCTGTTTTTT | CASTSGYTGELFF
- | TRBJ2-1 | - | TRBV20-1 | TGCAGTGCTAGAGATCTCGAGAATGAGCAGTTCTTC | CSARDLENEQFF
- | TRBJ1-1 | - | TRBV7-2 | TGTGCCAGCAGCTTGTATGGTAGCAGGTCCACTGAAGCTTTCTTT | CASSLYGSRSTEAFF
TRBD1 | TRBJ1-2 | - | TRBV5-1 | TGCGCCAGCAGCTTAGGACAGGGTCGTTATGGCTACACCTTC | CASSLGQGRYGYTF
- | TRBJ1-5 | - | TRBV4-2 | TGTGCCAGCGGACCGGGACCTGGGAATCAGCCCCAGCATTTT | CASGPGPGNQPQHF
- | TRBJ1-2 | - | TRBV9 | TGTGCCAGCACCCACGATGGATGGTATGGCTACACCTTC | CASTHDGWYGYTF
- | TRBJ1-2 | few | TRBV7-2 | TGTGCCAGCAGCCACCCCGTGGCGAATGGCTACACCTTC | CASSHPVANGYTF
- | TRBJ2-5 | many | TRBV7-2 | TGTGCCAGCAGCTTAAATGGGGGGGCCTCCGCAGAGACCCAGTACTTC | CASSLNGGASAETQYF
- | TRBJ1-6 | many | TRBV6-1 | TGTGCCAGCAGTGAAATTTCTGTCTATAATTCACCCCTCCACTTT | CASSEISVYNSPLHF
- | TRBJ1-2 | - | TRBV5-6 | TGTGCCAGCAGCCCTTCTGGACTCTATGGCTACACCTTC | CASSPSGLYGYTF
TRBD2 | TRBJ2-3 | many | TRBV10-3 | TGTGCCATCAGCGAGGGACTAGCGTATACGAGCACAGATACGCAGTATTTT | CAISEGLAYTSTDTQYF
TRBD1 | TRBJ1-5 | few | TRBV5-6 | TGTGCCAGCAGCTTGAGGGGACAGGGCTTCAATCAGCCCCAGCATTTT | CASSLRGQGFNQPQHF
- | TRBJ2-7 | few | TRBV6-6 | TGTGCCAGCAGTTACGGTAGTGGCGGGACAAGCGCCGAGCAGTACTTC | CASSYGSGGTSAEQYF
TRBD2 | TRBJ2-1 | few | TRBV20-1 | TGCAGTGCTAGGGGCACTAGCGGGGGGTGGTATGAGCAGTTCTTC | CSARGTSGGWYEQFF
TRBD1 | TRBJ1-2 | many | TRBV19 | TGTGCCAGTAGTGTGACAGGGAGTCCTCCTGGCTACACCTTC | CASSVTGSPPGYTF
TRBD2 | TRBJ2-3 | many | TRBV3-1 | TGTGCCAGCAGCCAGGGACTAGCGGGGACAGATACGCAGTATTTT | CASSQGLAGTDTQYF
- | TRBJ1-1 | once | TRBV7-8 | TGTGCCAGCAGCTGGGGTACAGCTAACACTGAAGCTTTCTTT | CASSWGTANTEAFF
- | TRBJ1-1 | few | TRBV2 | TGTGCCAGCAGTTATGGACGGCTGGTTGAAGCTTTCTTT | CASSYGRLVEAFF
- | TRBJ2-3 | - | TRBV24-1 | TGTGCCACCAGTGACCGAATTAGGGATACGCAGTATTTT | CATSDRIRDTQYF
TRBD2 | TRBJ2-3 | - | TRBV5-1 | TGCGCCAGCAGCACGACTAGCGGGGAGGATACGCAGTATTTT | CASSTTSGEDTQYF
- | TRBJ2-1 | - | TRBV7-2 | TGTGCCAGCAGCTTAGATCGGCTATTTCTGTTCTTC | CASSLDRLFLFF
- | TRBJ2-7 | once | TRBV7-9 | TGTGCCAGCAGCCGCAGGGACAACTACGAGCAGTACTTC | CASSRRDNYEQYF
- | TRBJ2-1 | - | TRBV10-3 | TGTGCCATCACTTATCGTCCTGATTACAATGAGCAGTTCTTC | CAITYRPDYNEQFF
TRBD1 | TRBJ1-2 | few | TRBV12-3/TRBV12-4 | TGTGCCAGCAGCATGCGGACAGGAGCTAACTATGGCTACACCTTC | CASSMRTGANYGYTF
TRBD2 | TRBJ2-1 | - | TRBV24-1 | TGTGCCACCAGTGATGCCGTCGGGGGGAATGAGCAGTTCTTC | CATSDAVGGNEQFF
- | TRBJ2-5 | few | TRBV15 | TGTGCCACCAGCAGAGAGGGGCGGTGGGAGACCCAGTACTTC | CATSREGRWETQYF
TRBD1 | TRBJ2-3 | few | TRBV7-8 | TGTGCCAGCAGCTTAGCGCTGGGACAGGGGGTTATGCAGTATTTT | CASSLALGQGVMQYF
- | TRBJ2-1 | - | TRBV6-4 | TGTGCCAGCAGGGGGGCACACAATGAGCAGTTCTTC | CASRGAHNEQFF
- | TRBJ1-4 | few | TRBV20-1 | TGCAGTGCTATCTCGAGTTCAGGGAATGAAAAACTGTTTTTT | CSAISSSGNEKLFF
TRBD1 | TRBJ2-5 | many | TRBV5-1 | TGCGCCAGCAGCTTGAGAGACAGGGGGCGAGAGACCCAGTACTTC | CASSLRDRGRETQYF
- | TRBJ2-7 | few | TRBV7-6 | TGTGCCAGTGTCAGAGCCTACGAGCAGTACTTC | CASVRAYEQYF
TRBD1 | TRBJ2-1 | - | TRBV4-1 | TGCGCCAGCAGCCAAGTTGGGACAGGGCCCAACAATGAGCAGTTCTTC | CASSQVGTGPNNEQFF
- | TRBJ2-2 | few | TRBV5-1 | TGCGCCAGCAGCTTCCAGCACACCGGGGAGCTGTTTTTT | CASSFQHTGELFF
TRBD2 | TRBJ2-7 | - | TRBV4-1 | TGCGCCAGCAGCCTAAGCGGGGGGCGGGAGCAGTACTTC | CASSLSGGREQYF
- | TRBJ1-2 | - | TRBV6-6 | TGTGCCAGCAGTTCCCGGGGGGCGGATGGCTACACCTTC | CASSSRGADGYTF
TRBD1 | TRBJ2-3 | few | TRBV6-1 | TGTGCCAGCAGTGGCCCTGACAGGGGGTTTTACACAGATACGCAGTATTTT | CASSGPDRGFYTDTQYF
TRBD2 | TRBJ2-3 | few | TRBV29-1 | TGCAGCGTCGACGGGGACTACGCAACCACAGATACGCAGTATTTT | CSVDGDYATTDTQYF
- | TRBJ1-6 | - | TRBV5-1 | TGCGCCAGCAGCTCGGGGGAGTTAAATTCACCCCTCCACTTT | CASSSGELNSPLHF
- | TRBJ2-3 | - | TRBV30 | TGTGCCTCTTTCAGGCGGTCAGATACGCAGTATTTT | CASFRRSDTQYF
- | TRBJ2-5 | - | TRBV10-3 | TGTGCCATTGGAGGGGGGGCCGGGGAGACCCAGTACTTC | CAIGGGAGETQYF
- | TRBJ2-7 | - | TRBV6-2/TRBV6-3 | TGTGCCAGCAGCCGGACCGCCTACGAGCAGTACTTC | CASSRTAYEQYF
- | TRBJ1-2 | few | TRBV29-1 | TGCAGCGTTCAAAACAGGGCAGAGGGGGACTATGGCTACACCTTC | CSVQNRAEGDYGYTF
- | TRBJ2-1 | few | TRBV5-1 | TGCGCCAGCAGGCGAGGGAACAATGAGCAGTTCTTC | CASRRGNNEQFF